These T cell receptor beta chains were read from a single sample in a study of Ad26.COV2.S vaccination and SARS-CoV-2 variants. Clones were sequenced by immunoSEQ multiplex PCR, and TCRdb holds only the in-frame ones, with some missing. The sample shows under 550,000 clones, roughly 90% of them seen only once. The specimen comprised peripheral blood, sampled in a trial of Ad26.COV2.S vaccine versus placebo. The receptors derive from a person aged 18-65 years who received the Ad26.COV2.S COVID-19 vaccine or a placebo. Each CDR3 is given with its conserved first and last residue. Each record gives: clone size, V gene, J gene, D gene, CDR3 protein, CDR3 DNA. The D gene is left open where the match is weak. The listing skips clone size in some rows; elsewhere it reads once, few, many or a size class.

-,TRBV4-3,TRBJ2-5,TRBD1,CASSPQTGTIQETQYF,TGCGCCAGCAGTCCACAGACAGGGACAATTCAAGAGACCCAGTACTTC
-,TRBV6-2/TRBV6-3,TRBJ2-7,TRBD2,CASSWGLAGAYEQYF,TGTGCCAGCAGTTGGGGACTAGCGGGGGCATACGAGCAGTACTTC
-,TRBV19,TRBJ2-1,TRBD2,CASRGTSGRLEQFF,TGTGCCAGTAGAGGGACTAGCGGGAGGCTTGAGCAGTTCTTC
-,TRBV4-3,TRBJ2-7,TRBD1,CASSQDRNRGSYEQYF,TGCGCCAGCAGCCAAGATCGGAACAGGGGGTCCTACGAGCAGTACTTC
-,TRBV10-3,TRBJ2-2,-,CAIGVRVNTGELFF,TGTGCCATCGGAGTACGGGTCAACACCGGGGAGCTGTTTTTT
-,TRBV10-3,TRBJ2-5,-,CAISETNQETQYF,TGTGCCATCAGTGAAACAAACCAAGAGACCCAGTACTTC
-,TRBV5-4,TRBJ2-3,TRBD2,CASRPSGRNPDTQYF,TGTGCCAGCAGGCCTAGCGGGAGGAACCCAGATACGCAGTATTTT
-,TRBV10-3,TRBJ2-3,-,CASEAGGRTDTQYF,TGTGCCTCCGAGGCGGGCGGGCGCACAGATACGCAGTATTTT
-,TRBV12-3/TRBV12-4,TRBJ1-1,-,CASSRGFSEAFF,TGTGCCAGCAGTCGGGGGTTTTCTGAAGCTTTCTTT
-,TRBV10-2,TRBJ1-2,TRBD1,CASRGQSIYGYTF,TGCGCCAGCAGGGGACAGAGTATCTATGGCTACACCTTC
-,TRBV4-3,TRBJ2-3,TRBD2,CASSQVSGRGADTQYF,TGCGCCAGCAGCCAAGTTAGCGGGAGGGGCGCAGATACGCAGTATTTT
-,TRBV6-4,TRBJ2-1,TRBD1,CASSEGQGVTYNEQFF,TGTGCCAGCAGTGAGGGACAGGGAGTTACCTACAATGAGCAGTTCTTC
-,TRBV10-3,TRBJ2-1,TRBD2,CAISESASGFNEQFF,TGTGCCATCAGTGAGTCGGCTAGCGGGTTCAATGAGCAGTTCTTC
-,TRBV10-3,TRBJ1-2,-,CAIMPDSLRGYTF,TGTGCCATCATGCCCGACAGTTTGCGGGGCTACACCTTC
once,TRBV7-2,TRBJ2-7,TRBD1,CASSLVRDSGFSSYEQYF,TGTGCCAGCAGCTTAGTTCGGGACAGCGGATTCAGCTCCTACGAGCAGTACTTC
-,TRBV5-4,TRBJ2-7,TRBD2,CASSLKGLAGGPYF,TGTGCCAGCAGCTTAAAGGGACTAGCGGGAGGCCCGTACTTC
-,TRBV7-9,TRBJ2-7,-,CASGGPSYEQYF,TGTGCCAGCGGGGGCCCCTCCTACGAGCAGTACTTC
-,TRBV30,TRBJ1-5,-,CAWSPSFNQPQHF,TGTGCCTGGAGTCCCTCTTTCAATCAGCCCCAGCATTTT
-,TRBV6-5,TRBJ2-5,TRBD1,CASSYSPGQGAQKQYF,TGTGCCAGCAGTTACTCTCCCGGACAGGGGGCCCAAAAACAGTACTTC
-,TRBV27,TRBJ2-7,TRBD2,CASSLVAGPWEQYF,TGTGCCAGCAGTTTGGTAGCGGGTCCATGGGAGCAGTACTTC
-,TRBV7-9,TRBJ2-1,-,CASSSDTEQFF,TGTGCCAGCAGCTCAGACACAGAGCAGTTCTTC
-,TRBV25-1,TRBJ2-3,-,CASSEFFPQSTDTQYF,TGTGCCAGCAGTGAATTCTTTCCACAGTCCACAGATACGCAGTATTTT
few,TRBV2,TRBJ1-1,-,CASSEDGNTEAFF,TGTGCCAGCAGTGAAGACGGGAACACTGAAGCTTTCTTT
-,TRBV4-2,TRBJ2-1,TRBD2,CASSQQAGGSDEQFF,TGTGCCAGCAGCCAACAGGCGGGAGGCTCGGATGAGCAGTTCTTC
once,TRBV30,TRBJ2-7,-,CAWSKAGWSSYEQYF,TGTGCCTGGTCGAAGGCAGGGTGGAGCTCCTACGAGCAGTACTTC
-,TRBV21-1,TRBJ1-5,-,CATSLAYQNQPQHF,TGTGCCACCAGTCTAGCGTATCAAAATCAGCCCCAGCATTTT
few,TRBV2,TRBJ2-5,-,CASSRRDTVQETQYF,TGTGCCAGCAGTCGACGGGACACTGTTCAAGAGACCCAGTACTTC
once,TRBV3-1/TRBV3-2,TRBJ1-1,-,CASSQAGVNTEAFF,TGTGCCAGCAGCCAAGCAGGGGTTAACACTGAAGCTTTCTTT
-,TRBV6-5,TRBJ2-2,-,CASSWAIRAGGELFF,TGTGCCAGCAGTTGGGCAATCAGGGCGGGGGGGGAGCTGTTTTTT
-,TRBV4-1,TRBJ1-2,TRBD1,CASSPKPGQGDYGYTF,TGCGCCAGCAGCCCGAAACCGGGACAGGGGGACTATGGCTACACCTTC
-,TRBV13,TRBJ2-3,-,CASSPKSLADTQYF,TGTGCCAGCAGCCCTAAGTCACTGGCGGATACGCAGTATTTT
-,TRBV5-5,TRBJ2-1,-,CASSLVGGASYNEQFF,TGTGCCAGCAGCTTGGTTGGGGGGGCCTCCTACAATGAGCAGTTCTTC
-,TRBV29-1,TRBJ2-1,-,CSVEGPGWRVNEQFF,TGCAGCGTTGAAGGGCCGGGGTGGCGAGTCAATGAGCAGTTCTTC
-,TRBV5-1,TRBJ2-1,-,CASSNRGPLAHEQFF,TGCGCCAGCAGCAACCGGGGCCCCCTCGCCCATGAGCAGTTCTTC
-,TRBV11-2,TRBJ2-3,TRBD1,CASSFGQGLDTQYF,TGTGCCAGCAGCTTTGGACAGGGCCTTGATACGCAGTATTTT
-,TRBV4-3,TRBJ2-2,-,CASSQDQGSGRITGELFF,TGCGCCAGCAGCCAAGACCAGGGGTCGGGACGTATCACCGGGGAGCTGTTTTTT
-,TRBV6-2/TRBV6-3,TRBJ1-1,-,CASSSLGGNTEAFF,TGTGCCAGCAGTTCTCTGGGTGGGAACACTGAAGCTTTCTTT
-,TRBV6-2/TRBV6-3,TRBJ2-2,-,CASSARGGETGELFF,TGTGCCAGCAGTGCGCGAGGAGGGGAAACCGGGGAGCTGTTTTTT
-,TRBV10-3,TRBJ1-2,TRBD1,CAISELPGQSIGYTF,TGTGCCATCAGTGAGTTGCCGGGACAGTCGATAGGCTACACCTTC
-,TRBV7-3,TRBJ1-1,-,CASSGVGGEAFF,TGTGCCAGCAGCGGCGTGGGGGGCGAAGCTTTCTTT
-,TRBV29-1,TRBJ1-1,TRBD1,CSVVGQGGYTEAFF,TGCAGCGTTGTGGGACAGGGGGGGTACACTGAAGCTTTCTTT
-,TRBV28,TRBJ2-1,-,CASSPIDRDSNEQFF,TGTGCCAGCAGTCCGATAGACCGGGACTCCAATGAGCAGTTCTTC
-,TRBV19,TRBJ2-2,-,CASQRQAGELFF,TGTGCCAGCCAGAGGCAGGCCGGGGAGCTGTTTTTT
-,TRBV30,TRBJ1-5,-,CAWSVRGNQPQHF,TGTGCCTGGAGTGTACGAGGTAATCAGCCCCAGCATTTT
once,TRBV24-1,TRBJ1-2,-,CATSDPGANYGYTF,TGTGCCACCAGTGATCCGGGGGCAAACTATGGCTACACCTTC
-,TRBV7-9,TRBJ1-1,-,CASSLSQGGTEAFF,TGTGCCAGCAGCTTATCCCAGGGTGGCACTGAAGCTTTCTTT
-,TRBV19,TRBJ2-7,TRBD2,CASRGGTSGSVYEQYF,TGTGCCAGTAGGGGGGGGACTAGCGGGAGTGTCTACGAGCAGTACTTC